One and the same sample provided the 3 T cell receptor beta chains below, sequenced in a study of T cell repertoires in cytomegalovirus infection. These receptors' targets are unknown. TCRdb re-called the reads through MiXCR, storing one row per CDR3 protein. The sample gives approximately 120,000 distinct CDR3 sequences, 25% to 35% of which show up once; approximately 59% is in the top ten. Sequenced here: CD8+ T cells from cultured PBMCs, sampled from culture after CMV antigen stimulation. Receptors were obtained from a human donor in good health (CMV status not recorded). Some clones in this sample may be carry-over from other donors' samples.

This clonotype was recorded a few times. The chain's CDR3 is CASSLMLRNTDTQYF. The CDR3 coding sequence is TGTGCCAGCAGCTTAATGCTCCGAAACACAGATACGCAGTATTTT. The chain has TRBV7-6 and TRBJ2-3; no clear D gene. V lost 2 bases and J 2 bases, leaving 11 bases between the germline ends. Germline loops: CDR1 SGHVS, CDR2 FNYEAQ. This CDR3 is built from 15 residues.

The gene calls are TRBV6-2 or TRBV6-3 and TRBJ2-1, with D perhaps TRBD2 (7 bases). Deletions cut 5 bases from V and 0 bases from J, with 14 bases between. CDR3 length equals 16 residues. CDR1 is MNHEY and CDR2 is SVGEGT in the germline V gene. CDR3 region: CASSALGGPSYNEQFF. CDR3 DNA: TGTGCCAGCAGTGCTCTCGGGGGGCCCTCCTACAATGAGCAGTTCTTC.

The chain carries TRBV29-1 and TRBJ1-2; no definite D call. The CDR3 contains 12 residues. The ends were cut back, 3 bases at V and 6 bases at J, with 11 bases in the middle. CDR1 is SQVTM and CDR2 is ANQGSEA in the germline V gene. Written as DNA, the CDR3 is TGCAGCGTTGATAGTGGTATTAATGGCTACACCTTC. This gives the protein CSVDSGINGYTF.